This T cell receptor beta chain came from a study of early T cells in non-severe SARS-CoV-2 infection. From germline, CDR1 is SEHNR and CDR2 FQNEAQ (reference sequence). The V segment lost 5 bases and the J segment 1 base; nucleotides outside the gene matches: 16. CDR3 length: 19 residues. Study results and caveats: Reliance on VDJdb matching favored anti-spike CD8 responses; private and CD4 specificities were missed.

This clonotype was picked up many times. Its antigen is not known. TCRdb ran MiXCR on the 5' RACE reads and lists one entry per CDR3 protein. The table shows about 100,000 distinct CDR3 sequences, with around an eighth occurring only once. The sequence was collected from an adult who was a healthcare worker with PCR-confirmed SARS-CoV-2 infection or an uninfected control (not recorded which). The specimen sequenced was whole blood. This chain joins TRBV7-9 and TRBJ2-3, with 9 bases aligning to TRBD2. The CDR3 spells CASSPGFGVAGAGTDTQYF. CDR3 sequence (DNA): TGTGCCAGCAGCCCAGGCTTTGGGGTAGCGGGGGCCGGCACAGATACGCAGTATTTT.